This TCR beta chain derives from a study of blood T cell repertoires in COVID-19. Study details: PBMCs, B-cell-depleted T cells, or T cells provided the cDNA or gDNA that made up the material.

The ends lost 0 bases at V and 3 bases at J; junction bases unmatched: 4. There are 15 residues in the CDR3. Germline-derived CDR1 and CDR2 are SGHNT and YENEEA. Using immunoSEQ multiplex PCR, the repertoire was profiled, and TCRdb retains in-frame clones only, with some absent. The sample includes 200,000 to 250,000 clones, under 90% of them seen just once. Sequencing was performed on peripheral blood. The TCR was taken from an elderly woman with acute or convalescent COVID-19. The chain employs TRBV11-3 and TRBJ1-1; 7 bases map to TRBD1. DNA of the CDR3: TGTGCCAGCAGCTTAGATGGACAGGCCGACACTGAAGCTTTCTTT. Its protein product is CASSLDGQADTEAFF.